The source of this TCR beta chain is a study of T-cell memory formation after mild COVID-19. Overall study: Largely donor-specific sequence clusters came from a couple of donors. Study-wide points: Among CD4+ contracting clones, most were CM and EM, and CD8+ ones EMRA.

MiXCR, applied by TCRdb to the 5' RACE reads, yields one record per CDR3 protein. The sample includes tens of thousands of distinct CDR3 sequences, around 13% seen only once; the top ten take about 27%. The CDR3 length is 16 residues. V was shortened by 5 bases and J by 4 bases, with 17 bases between the two germline ends. Germline loops: CDR1 SGHTA, CDR2 FQGTGA. This clonotype was counted between two and nine times. No antigen is known for it. Input material: PBMCs or a T cell subset sorted from them (not recorded which). The receptor was isolated from an adult woman who had mild COVID-19 (a few samples of this study predate the infection). Cell type and time point are not known. The chain couples TRBV7-3 to TRBJ2-2; maybe TRBD2 (6 bases). The DNA for the CDR3 is TGTGCCAGCAGCCCGGACGGGGGATCGAGCACCGGGGAGCTGTTTTTT. Protein: CASSPDGGSSTGELFF.